A selection of T cell receptor beta chains follows, all from one sample in a study of CD8+ T cells in alopecia areata. The data were produced by immunoSEQ multiplex PCR, yet TCRdb's version contains in-frame clones alone and is incomplete. This sample has roughly 150,000 clones, with roughly 50% found just once. Sequenced sample: CD4+ T cells sorted from blood. The receptors shown here come from a human donor with alopecia areata. CDR3s include the opening cysteine and the closing phenylalanine or tryptophan. The D gene is left open where the match is weak. Size values are once, few and many counts, or a class for expanded clones, and some rows have none.

j_call: TRBJ2-3; clone_size: few; d_call: NA; v_call: TRBV20-1; cdr3_aa: CSARADTQYF; cdr3_nt: TGCAGTGCTAGGGCAGATACGCAGTATTTT
j_call: TRBJ2-1; clone_size: NA; d_call: NA; v_call: TRBV5-1; cdr3_aa: CASSFDSRDEQFF; cdr3_nt: TGCGCCAGCAGCTTTGACTCTAGGGACGAGCAGTTCTTC
j_call: TRBJ2-3; clone_size: NA; d_call: TRBD2; v_call: TRBV27; cdr3_aa: CASLKLAGVDTQYF; cdr3_nt: TGTGCCAGCCTCAAACTAGCGGGAGTGGATACGCAGTATTTT
j_call: TRBJ2-1; clone_size: few; d_call: TRBD2; v_call: TRBV4-1; cdr3_aa: CASSQAGLAGVQPWNEQFF; cdr3_nt: TGCGCCAGCAGCCAAGCGGGACTAGCGGGAGTTCAGCCGTGGAATGAGCAGTTCTTC
j_call: TRBJ1-5; clone_size: NA; d_call: NA; v_call: TRBV29-1; cdr3_aa: CSVEGIRGGAQHF; cdr3_nt: TGCAGCGTTGAGGGGATTAGGGGGGGAGCCCAGCATTTT
j_call: TRBJ2-3; clone_size: few; d_call: NA; v_call: TRBV29-1; cdr3_aa: CSACRGRTDTQYF; cdr3_nt: TGCAGCGCGTGTCGGGGTCGCACAGATACGCAGTATTTT
j_call: TRBJ2-7; clone_size: NA; d_call: TRBD2; v_call: TRBV29-1; cdr3_aa: CSVEVLAGGYEQYF; cdr3_nt: TGCAGCGTTGAGGTCCTAGCGGGAGGATACGAGCAGTACTTC
j_call: TRBJ2-1; clone_size: NA; d_call: TRBD2; v_call: TRBV30; cdr3_aa: CAGEWREGNEQFF; cdr3_nt: TGTGCCGGCGAATGGCGGGAGGGTAATGAGCAGTTCTTC
j_call: TRBJ2-3; clone_size: NA; d_call: TRBD1; v_call: TRBV29-1; cdr3_aa: CSVDRVQDTQYF; cdr3_nt: TGCAGCGTCGACAGGGTTCAGGATACGCAGTATTTT
j_call: TRBJ1-2; clone_size: NA; d_call: TRBD1; v_call: TRBV11-2; cdr3_aa: CASSPGQGSYGYTF; cdr3_nt: TGTGCCAGCAGCCCGGGACAGGGGAGTTATGGCTACACCTTC
j_call: TRBJ1-2; clone_size: NA; d_call: NA; v_call: TRBV30; cdr3_aa: CAWSEERLYGYTF; cdr3_nt: TGTGCCTGGAGTGAGGAACGCCTCTATGGCTACACCTTC
j_call: TRBJ2-7; clone_size: NA; d_call: NA; v_call: TRBV15; cdr3_aa: CATSRDWDGSYEQYF; cdr3_nt: TGTGCCACCAGCAGAGATTGGGACGGATCCTACGAGCAGTACTTC
j_call: TRBJ1-5; clone_size: NA; d_call: TRBD1; v_call: TRBV2; cdr3_aa: CASMSGGPPQHF; cdr3_nt: TGTGCCAGCATGTCAGGGGGACCGCCCCAGCATTTT
j_call: TRBJ2-5; clone_size: NA; d_call: NA; v_call: TRBV29-1; cdr3_aa: CSVEGGAQYF; cdr3_nt: TGCAGCGTTGAAGGGGGGGCCCAGTACTTC
j_call: TRBJ2-2; clone_size: NA; d_call: TRBD1; v_call: TRBV2; cdr3_aa: CASSRQGDTGELFF; cdr3_nt: TGTGCCAGCAGTCGTCAGGGGGACACCGGGGAGCTGTTTTTT
j_call: TRBJ2-3; clone_size: few; d_call: NA; v_call: TRBV27; cdr3_aa: CASSLLGGTDTQYF; cdr3_nt: TGTGCCAGCAGTTTACTAGGCGGCACAGATACGCAGTATTTT
j_call: TRBJ1-1; clone_size: few; d_call: NA; v_call: TRBV29-1; cdr3_aa: CSGTRGPNTEAFF; cdr3_nt: TGCAGCGGGACCCGGGGCCCGAACACTGAAGCTTTCTTT
j_call: TRBJ2-5; clone_size: NA; d_call: NA; v_call: TRBV29-1; cdr3_aa: CSVGRAGETQYF; cdr3_nt: TGCAGCGTTGGTAGGGCGGGAGAGACCCAGTACTTC
j_call: TRBJ2-5; clone_size: NA; d_call: NA; v_call: TRBV7-6; cdr3_aa: CASSLGSRVQETQYF; cdr3_nt: TGTGCCAGCAGCTTGGGGTCTCGGGTTCAAGAGACCCAGTACTTC
j_call: TRBJ1-2; clone_size: NA; d_call: NA; v_call: TRBV25-1; cdr3_aa: CASSGVIPGGYTF; cdr3_nt: TGTGCCAGCAGTGGTGTCATCCCTGGCGGCTACACCTTC
j_call: TRBJ2-3; clone_size: NA; d_call: NA; v_call: TRBV9; cdr3_aa: CASSVESGRATDTQYF; cdr3_nt: TGTGCCAGCAGCGTAGAGTCCGGGCGCGCCACAGATACGCAGTATTTT
j_call: TRBJ1-5; clone_size: NA; d_call: NA; v_call: TRBV2; cdr3_aa: CASREQDNSNQPQHF; cdr3_nt: TGTGCCAGCAGAGAACAGGATAATAGCAATCAGCCCCAGCATTTT
j_call: TRBJ2-7; clone_size: NA; d_call: NA; v_call: TRBV4-1; cdr3_aa: CASSHLWGEQYF; cdr3_nt: TGCGCCAGCAGCCACTTATGGGGCGAGCAGTACTTC
j_call: TRBJ2-1; clone_size: few; d_call: NA; v_call: TRBV28; cdr3_aa: CASSPTVSGYNEQFF; cdr3_nt: TGTGCCAGCAGCCCAACGGTGTCGGGTTACAATGAGCAGTTCTTC
j_call: TRBJ1-4; clone_size: NA; d_call: NA; v_call: TRBV29-1; cdr3_aa: CSVIGGTNEKLFF; cdr3_nt: TGCAGCGTTATTGGGGGGACTAATGAAAAACTGTTTTTT
j_call: TRBJ2-2; clone_size: NA; d_call: TRBD2; v_call: TRBV29-1; cdr3_aa: CSASGRGSTGELFF; cdr3_nt: TGCAGCGCTAGCGGGAGGGGAAGCACCGGGGAGCTGTTTTTT
j_call: TRBJ2-6; clone_size: NA; d_call: NA; v_call: TRBV5-1; cdr3_aa: CASSLPQSSGANVLTF; cdr3_nt: TGCGCCAGCAGCTTGCCACAGAGCTCTGGGGCCAACGTCCTGACTTTC
j_call: TRBJ2-3; clone_size: NA; d_call: NA; v_call: TRBV20-1; cdr3_aa: CSARVAPGYF; cdr3_nt: TGCAGTGCTAGAGTCGCCCCAGGGTATTTT
j_call: TRBJ1-4; clone_size: NA; d_call: NA; v_call: TRBV7-2; cdr3_aa: CASSFRREGNEKLFF; cdr3_nt: TGTGCCAGCAGCTTTAGGAGGGAGGGTAATGAAAAACTGTTTTTT
j_call: TRBJ2-1; clone_size: once; d_call: NA; v_call: TRBV6-6; cdr3_aa: CASSMRGEQFF; cdr3_nt: TGTGCCAGCAGTATGAGGGGTGAGCAGTTCTTC
j_call: TRBJ2-1; clone_size: few; d_call: NA; v_call: TRBV5-1; cdr3_aa: CASSPDRSYNEQFF; cdr3_nt: TGCGCCAGCAGCCCCGACAGGTCCTACAATGAGCAGTTCTTC
j_call: TRBJ2-3; clone_size: NA; d_call: NA; v_call: TRBV5-1; cdr3_aa: CASSFGGASTDTQYF; cdr3_nt: TGCGCCAGCAGCTTCGGAGGGGCCTCCACAGATACGCAGTATTTT
j_call: TRBJ2-1; clone_size: few; d_call: NA; v_call: TRBV7-3; cdr3_aa: CASSWGLRNEQFF; cdr3_nt: TGTGCCAGCAGCTGGGGACTTCGAAATGAGCAGTTCTTC
j_call: TRBJ2-1; clone_size: few; d_call: NA; v_call: TRBV7-3; cdr3_aa: CASSLTVQRYNEQFF; cdr3_nt: TGTGCCAGCAGCTTAACGGTTCAGCGGTACAATGAGCAGTTCTTC
j_call: TRBJ1-3; clone_size: once; d_call: NA; v_call: TRBV9; cdr3_aa: CASSVVGSLTSGNTIYF; cdr3_nt: TGTGCCAGCAGCGTAGTCGGCAGCCTAACCTCTGGAAACACCATATATTTT
j_call: TRBJ2-3; clone_size: few; d_call: NA; v_call: TRBV1; cdr3_aa: CTSPHRRFTDTQYF; cdr3_nt: TGCACCAGCCCTCACCGAAGATTCACAGATACGCAGTATTTT
j_call: TRBJ2-7; clone_size: NA; d_call: NA; v_call: TRBV28; cdr3_aa: CASSTPGRGEQYF; cdr3_nt: TGTGCCAGCAGTACCCCCGGCCGAGGCGAGCAGTACTTC
j_call: TRBJ1-1; clone_size: once; d_call: TRBD1; v_call: TRBV7-9; cdr3_aa: CASSRQGGDTEAFF; cdr3_nt: TGTGCCAGCAGCCGACAGGGCGGGGACACTGAAGCTTTCTTT
j_call: TRBJ2-3; clone_size: NA; d_call: NA; v_call: TRBV10-3; cdr3_aa: CAISEGTDTQYF; cdr3_nt: TGTGCCATCAGTGAAGGCACAGATACGCAGTATTTT
j_call: TRBJ2-3; clone_size: NA; d_call: NA; v_call: TRBV5-6; cdr3_aa: CASSSVGSGTDTQYF; cdr3_nt: TGTGCCAGCAGCTCAGTCGGTAGCGGCACAGATACGCAGTATTTT
j_call: TRBJ2-1; clone_size: once; d_call: NA; v_call: TRBV2; cdr3_aa: CASKRDGPYNEQFF; cdr3_nt: TGTGCCAGCAAAAGGGACGGCCCCTACAATGAGCAGTTCTTC
j_call: TRBJ2-2; clone_size: NA; d_call: NA; v_call: TRBV2; cdr3_aa: CASRGTGELFF; cdr3_nt: TGTGCCAGCAGGGGCACCGGGGAGCTGTTTTTT
j_call: TRBJ2-7; clone_size: NA; d_call: NA; v_call: TRBV6-6; cdr3_aa: CASSGQSYEQYF; cdr3_nt: TGTGCCAGCAGTGGACAGTCCTACGAGCAGTACTTC